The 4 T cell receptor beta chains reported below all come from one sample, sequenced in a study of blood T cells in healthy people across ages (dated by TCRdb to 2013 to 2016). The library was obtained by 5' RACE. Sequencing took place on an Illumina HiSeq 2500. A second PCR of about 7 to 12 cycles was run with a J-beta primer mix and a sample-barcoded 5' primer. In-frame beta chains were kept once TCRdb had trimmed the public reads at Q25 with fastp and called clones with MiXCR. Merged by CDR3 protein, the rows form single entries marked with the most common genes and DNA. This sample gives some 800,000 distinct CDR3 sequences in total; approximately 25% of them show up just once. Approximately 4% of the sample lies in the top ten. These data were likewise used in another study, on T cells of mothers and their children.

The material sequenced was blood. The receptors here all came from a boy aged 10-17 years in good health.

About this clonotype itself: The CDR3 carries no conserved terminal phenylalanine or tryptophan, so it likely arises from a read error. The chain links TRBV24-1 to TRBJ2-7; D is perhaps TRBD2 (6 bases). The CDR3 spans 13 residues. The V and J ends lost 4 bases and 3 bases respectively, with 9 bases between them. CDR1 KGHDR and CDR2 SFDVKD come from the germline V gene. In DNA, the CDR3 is TGTGCCACCAGTGACGGGAGTATCTACGAGCAGTACCTC. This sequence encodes CATSDGSIYEQYL.

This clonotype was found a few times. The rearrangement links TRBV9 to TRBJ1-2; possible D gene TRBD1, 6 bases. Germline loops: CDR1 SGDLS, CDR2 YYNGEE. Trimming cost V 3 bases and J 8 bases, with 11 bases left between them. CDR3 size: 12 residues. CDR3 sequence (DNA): TGTGCCAGCAGCGCGACAGGTCGGGGCTACACCTTC. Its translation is CASSATGRGYTF.

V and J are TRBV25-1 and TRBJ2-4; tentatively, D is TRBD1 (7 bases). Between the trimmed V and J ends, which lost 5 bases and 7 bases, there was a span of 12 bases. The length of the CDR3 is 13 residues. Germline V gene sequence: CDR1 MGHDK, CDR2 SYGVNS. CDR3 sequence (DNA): TGTGCCAGCAGTCAGGGGGGAGGTAACATTCAGTACTTC. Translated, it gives CASSQGGGNIQYF. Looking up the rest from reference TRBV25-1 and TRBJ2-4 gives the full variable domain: EADIYQTPRYLVIGTGKKITLECSQTMGHDKMYWYQQDPGMELHLIHYSYGVNSTEKGDLSSESTVSRIRTEHFPLTLESARPSHTSQYLCASSQGGGNIQYFGAGTRLSVL.

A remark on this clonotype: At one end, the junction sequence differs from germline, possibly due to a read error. The DNA for the CDR3 is TGCAGCGTTGAACGAGCCGCCCTAGCGGGAGACAAAGAGCAGTTCTTC. As protein: CSVERAALAGDKEQFF. The chain recombines TRBV29-1 with TRBJ2-1; 10 bases fit TRBD2. This CDR3 spans 16 amino acids. Germline loops: CDR1 SQVTM, CDR2 ANQGSEA.